Listed below are T cell receptor beta chains from one sample, sequenced in a study of T cell clusters in autoimmune cytopenias. From the multiplex PCR reads, TCRdb lists one entry per CDR3 protein and no DNA. The sample table includes around 4,000 distinct CDR3 sequences. Sequenced input: peripheral blood. Receptor source: a human donor with an autoimmune cytopenia or autoimmune hepatitis (not recorded which). The CDR3 runs from the conserved cysteine through the conserved F or W. Each record gives: V gene, clone size, J gene, CDR3 protein. For some rows the clone size is stated as once, few or many, or as a class when expanded; others skip it.

V gene: TRBV6-2/TRBV6-3; clone size: -; J gene: TRBJ2-1; CDR3 protein: CASSYLFSGRADNEQFF
V gene: TRBV5-4; clone size: -; J gene: TRBJ2-7; CDR3 protein: CASSLPTGSTYEQYF
V gene: TRBV29-1; clone size: -; J gene: TRBJ1-1; CDR3 protein: CSVERLGDTEAFF
V gene: TRBV5-4; clone size: -; J gene: TRBJ2-2; CDR3 protein: CASSGGYTGELFF
V gene: TRBV6-2/TRBV6-3; clone size: -; J gene: TRBJ2-7; CDR3 protein: CASSYFTRMLSYEQYF
V gene: TRBV19; clone size: -; J gene: TRBJ2-3; CDR3 protein: CASSRGSSTDTQYF
V gene: TRBV19; clone size: -; J gene: TRBJ2-3; CDR3 protein: CASRTGADTDTQYF
V gene: TRBV4-3; clone size: -; J gene: TRBJ2-1; CDR3 protein: CASSLYYGGEDEQFF
V gene: TRBV19; clone size: -; J gene: TRBJ2-3; CDR3 protein: CASSTRGSTDTQYF
V gene: TRBV7-9; clone size: -; J gene: TRBJ2-1; CDR3 protein: CASSLGANNEQFF
V gene: TRBV19; clone size: medium-sized; J gene: TRBJ1-5; CDR3 protein: CASSSGQVYSNQPQHF
V gene: TRBV29-1; clone size: -; J gene: TRBJ1-2; CDR3 protein: CSVEDWEDTRNYGYTF
V gene: TRBV30; clone size: medium-sized; J gene: TRBJ2-7; CDR3 protein: CAWSRRGPYEQYF
V gene: TRBV12-3/TRBV12-4; clone size: large; J gene: TRBJ2-1; CDR3 protein: CASSLGLNNEQFF
V gene: TRBV19; clone size: -; J gene: TRBJ2-7; CDR3 protein: CASSSIAGDSYEQYF
V gene: TRBV24-1; clone size: medium-sized; J gene: TRBJ2-1; CDR3 protein: CATSDLGRNEQFF
V gene: TRBV20-1; clone size: -; J gene: TRBJ2-5; CDR3 protein: CSARSEETQYF
V gene: TRBV5-4; clone size: -; J gene: TRBJ2-1; CDR3 protein: CASSLGSGSSYNEQFF
V gene: TRBV5-1; clone size: -; J gene: TRBJ1-5; CDR3 protein: CASSLEGYSNQPQHF
V gene: TRBV12-3/TRBV12-4; clone size: -; J gene: TRBJ2-3; CDR3 protein: CASRRSGSRDTQYF
V gene: TRBV7-2; clone size: -; J gene: TRBJ2-2; CDR3 protein: CASSLDRGELFF
V gene: TRBV19; clone size: -; J gene: TRBJ1-2; CDR3 protein: CASSIEGRNVNGYTF
V gene: TRBV7-2; clone size: medium-sized; J gene: TRBJ2-3; CDR3 protein: CASSPSVSSDTQYF
V gene: TRBV6-4; clone size: -; J gene: TRBJ2-1; CDR3 protein: CASSRVAGGIIPNEQFF
V gene: TRBV11-1; clone size: -; J gene: TRBJ2-4; CDR3 protein: CASSLGLAGNIQYF
V gene: TRBV19; clone size: medium-sized; J gene: TRBJ2-7; CDR3 protein: CASRGGYEQYF
V gene: TRBV19; clone size: medium-sized; J gene: TRBJ2-7; CDR3 protein: CASNDRPDDEQYF
V gene: TRBV19; clone size: -; J gene: TRBJ2-7; CDR3 protein: CASSVTGTSGYEQYF
V gene: TRBV29-1; clone size: large; J gene: TRBJ2-6; CDR3 protein: CSVPEMSGANVLTF